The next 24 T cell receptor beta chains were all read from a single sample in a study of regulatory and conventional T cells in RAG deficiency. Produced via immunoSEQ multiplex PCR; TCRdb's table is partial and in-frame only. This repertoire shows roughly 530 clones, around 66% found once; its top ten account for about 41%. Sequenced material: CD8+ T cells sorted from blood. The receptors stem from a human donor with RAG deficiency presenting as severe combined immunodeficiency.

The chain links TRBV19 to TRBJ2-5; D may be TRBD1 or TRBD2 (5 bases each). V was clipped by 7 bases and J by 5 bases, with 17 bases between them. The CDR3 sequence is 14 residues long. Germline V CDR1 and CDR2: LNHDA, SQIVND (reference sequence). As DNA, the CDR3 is TGTGCCAGTACCCAGGGAGATCTGGGGGAGACCCAGTACTTC. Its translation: CASTQGDLGETQYF. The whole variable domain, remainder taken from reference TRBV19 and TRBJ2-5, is DGGITQSPKYLFRKEGQNVTLSCEQNLNHDAMYWYRQDPGQGLRLIYYSQIVNDFQKGDIAEGYSVSREKKESFPLTVTSAQKNPTAFYLCASTQGDLGETQYFGPGTRLLVL.

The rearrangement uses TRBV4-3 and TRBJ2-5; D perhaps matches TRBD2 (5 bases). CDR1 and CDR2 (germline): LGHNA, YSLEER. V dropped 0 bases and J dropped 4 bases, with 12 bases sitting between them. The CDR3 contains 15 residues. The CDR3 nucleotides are TGCGCCAGCAGCCAAGATCCTCTAGCACGAGAGACCCAGTACTTC. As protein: CASSQDPLARETQYF.

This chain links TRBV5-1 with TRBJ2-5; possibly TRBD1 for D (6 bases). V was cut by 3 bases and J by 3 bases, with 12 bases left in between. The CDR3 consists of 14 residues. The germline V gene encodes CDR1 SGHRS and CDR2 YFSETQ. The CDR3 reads CASSSTGLEETQYF. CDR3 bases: TGCGCCAGCAGCTCGACAGGTCTCGAAGAGACCCAGTACTTC. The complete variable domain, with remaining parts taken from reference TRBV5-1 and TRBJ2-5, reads KAGVTQTPRYLIKTRGQQVTLSCSPISGHRSVSWYQQTPGQGLQFLFEYFSETQRNKGNFPGRFSGRQFSNSRSEMNVSTLELGDSALYLCASSSTGLEETQYFGPGTRLLVL.

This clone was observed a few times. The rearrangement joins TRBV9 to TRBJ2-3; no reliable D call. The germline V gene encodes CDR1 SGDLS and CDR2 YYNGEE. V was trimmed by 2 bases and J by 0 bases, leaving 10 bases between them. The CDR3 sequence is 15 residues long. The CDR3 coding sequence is TGTGCCAGCAGCGTGCCTAGTTCAAGCACAGATACGCAGTATTTT. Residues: CASSVPSSSTDTQYF.

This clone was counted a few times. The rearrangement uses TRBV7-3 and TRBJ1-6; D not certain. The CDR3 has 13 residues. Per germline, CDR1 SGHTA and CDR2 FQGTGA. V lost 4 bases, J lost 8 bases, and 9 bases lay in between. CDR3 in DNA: TGTGCCAGCAGCTATGATGGTGATTCACCCCTCCACTTT. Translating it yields CASSYDGDSPLHF. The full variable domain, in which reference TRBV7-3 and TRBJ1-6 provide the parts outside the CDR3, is GAGVSQTPSNKVTEKGKYVELRCDPISGHTALYWYRQSLGQGPEFLIYFQGTGAADDSGLPNDRFFAVRPEGSVSTLKIQRTERGDSAVYLCASSYDGDSPLHFGNGTRLTVT.

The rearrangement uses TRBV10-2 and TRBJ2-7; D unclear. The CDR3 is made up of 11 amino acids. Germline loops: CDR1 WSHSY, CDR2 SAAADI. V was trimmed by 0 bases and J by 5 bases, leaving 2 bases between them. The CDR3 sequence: CASSESHEQYF. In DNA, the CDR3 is TGCGCCAGCAGTGAGTCCCACGAGCAGTACTTC.

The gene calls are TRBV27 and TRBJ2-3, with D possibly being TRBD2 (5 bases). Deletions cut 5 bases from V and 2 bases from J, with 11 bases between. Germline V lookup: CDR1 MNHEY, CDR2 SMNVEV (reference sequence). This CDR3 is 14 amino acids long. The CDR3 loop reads CASSTLAVTDTQYF. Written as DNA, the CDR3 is TGTGCCAGCAGTACCCTAGCCGTCACAGATACGCAGTATTTT.

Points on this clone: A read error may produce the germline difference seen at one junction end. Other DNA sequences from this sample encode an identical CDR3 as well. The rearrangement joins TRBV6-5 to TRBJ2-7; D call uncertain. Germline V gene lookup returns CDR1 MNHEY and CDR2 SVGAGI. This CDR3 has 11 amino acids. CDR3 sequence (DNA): TGCGCCAGCAGTTACTACCACGAGCAGTACTTC. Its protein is CASSYYHEQYF.

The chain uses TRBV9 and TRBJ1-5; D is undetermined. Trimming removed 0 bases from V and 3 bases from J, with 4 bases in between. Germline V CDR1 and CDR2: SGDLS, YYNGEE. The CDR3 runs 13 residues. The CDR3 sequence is CASSVDVNQPQHF. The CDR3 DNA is TGTGCCAGCAGCGTAGACGTCAATCAGCCCCAGCATTTT. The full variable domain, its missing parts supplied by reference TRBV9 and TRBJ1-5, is DSGVTQTPKHLITATGQRVTLRCSPRSGDLSVYWYQQSLDQGLQFLIQYYNGEERAKGNILERFSAQQFPDLHSELNLSSLELGDSALYFCASSVDVNQPQHFGDGTRLSIL.

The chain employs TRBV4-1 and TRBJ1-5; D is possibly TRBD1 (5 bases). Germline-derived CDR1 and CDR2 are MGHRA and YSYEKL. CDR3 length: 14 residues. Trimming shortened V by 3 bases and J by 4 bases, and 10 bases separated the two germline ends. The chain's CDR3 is CASSHPTENQPQHF. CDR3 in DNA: TGCGCCAGCAGCCATCCGACAGAGAATCAGCCCCAGCATTTT.

The CDR3 DNA is TGTCCTGGGAGAGTGCCTCGAAAGCGAACAAGTCGGGCCAACGTCCTGACTTTC. This gives the protein CPGRVPRKRTSRANVLTF. V and J are TRBV22-1 and TRBJ2-6; the DNA was not used to check the table's D call, TRBD2. TRBV22-1 is given as a pseudogene. This CDR3 spans 18 amino acids.

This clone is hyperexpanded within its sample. In DNA, the CDR3 is TGTGCCATCGGCCCGGGAGTCAACACCGGGGAGCTGTTTTTT. Its translation is CAIGPGVNTGELFF. The rearrangement uses TRBV7-9 and TRBJ2-2; D is perhaps TRBD2 (6 bases). Looked up from germline, CDR1 is SEHNR and CDR2 is FQNEAQ (reference sequence). This CDR3 contains 14 residues. V was shortened by 10 bases and J by 2 bases, with 14 bases between the two germline ends.

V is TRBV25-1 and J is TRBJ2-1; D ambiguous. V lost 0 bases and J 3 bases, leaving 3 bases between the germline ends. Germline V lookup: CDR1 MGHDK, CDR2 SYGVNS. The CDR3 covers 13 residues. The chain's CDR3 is CASSEYSYNEQFF. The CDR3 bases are TGTGCCAGCAGTGAATATAGCTACAATGAGCAGTTCTTC.

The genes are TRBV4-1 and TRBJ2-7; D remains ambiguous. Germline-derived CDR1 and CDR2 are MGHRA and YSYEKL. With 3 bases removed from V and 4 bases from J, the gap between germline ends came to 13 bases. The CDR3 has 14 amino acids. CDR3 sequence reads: CASSHILGGYEQYF. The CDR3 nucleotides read TGCGCCAGCAGCCACATTCTAGGCGGTTACGAGCAGTACTTC.

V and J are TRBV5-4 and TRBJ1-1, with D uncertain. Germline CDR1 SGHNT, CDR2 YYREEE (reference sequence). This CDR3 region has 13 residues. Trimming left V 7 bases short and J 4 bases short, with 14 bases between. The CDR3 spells CASGPPYATEAFF. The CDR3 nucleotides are TGTGCCAGCGGCCCCCCGTATGCCACTGAAGCTTTCTTT. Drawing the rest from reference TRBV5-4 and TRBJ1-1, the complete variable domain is ETGVTQSPTHLIKTRGQQVTLRCSSQSGHNTVSWYQQALGQGPQFIFQYYREEENGRGNFPPRFSGLQFPNYSSELNVNALELDDSALYLCASGPPYATEAFFGQGTRLTVV.

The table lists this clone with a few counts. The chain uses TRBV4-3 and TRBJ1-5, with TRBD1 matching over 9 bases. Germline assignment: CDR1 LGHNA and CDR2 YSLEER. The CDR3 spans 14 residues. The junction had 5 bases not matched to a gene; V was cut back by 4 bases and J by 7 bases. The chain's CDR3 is CASSRDRARQPQHF. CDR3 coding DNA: TGCGCCAGCAGCCGGGACAGGGCGAGGCAGCCCCAGCATTTT.

Here the CDR3 reads CASSFFVTYGKTYGYTF. The CDR3 DNA reads as TGTGCCAGCAGTTTTTTTGTGACTTACGGAAAGACCTATGGCTACACCTTC. J is TRBJ1-2 and V is TRBV6-9; the D is unclear. This CDR3 region has 17 residues. CDR1 MNHGY and CDR2 SVAAGI come from the germline V gene. Trimming stripped 4 bases from V and 4 bases from J, with 22 bases between.

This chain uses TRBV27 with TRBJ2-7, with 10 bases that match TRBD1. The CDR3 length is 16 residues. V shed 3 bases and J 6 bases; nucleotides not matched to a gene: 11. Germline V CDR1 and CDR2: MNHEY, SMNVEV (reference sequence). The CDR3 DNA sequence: TGTGCCAGCAGTTTTTGGGACAGGGGCGTGAAGGGCGAGCAGTACTTC. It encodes CASSFWDRGVKGEQYF.

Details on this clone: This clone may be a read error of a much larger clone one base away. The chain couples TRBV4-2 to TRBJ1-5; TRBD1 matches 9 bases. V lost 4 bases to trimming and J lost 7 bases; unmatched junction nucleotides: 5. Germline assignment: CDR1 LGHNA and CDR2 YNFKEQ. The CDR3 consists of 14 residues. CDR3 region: CASSRDRARQPQHF. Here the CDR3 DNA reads TGTGCCAGCAGCCGGGACAGGGCGAGGCAGCCCCAGCATTTT.

The CDR3 sequence is CAWSVLRESYEQYF. Here the CDR3 DNA reads TGTGCCTGGAGTGTTCTCCGGGAGTCCTACGAGCAGTACTTC. The chain has TRBV30 and TRBJ2-7; D possibly corresponds to TRBD2 (6 bases). The CDR3 has 14 amino acids. Trimming took off 0 bases at V and 1 base at J, with 10 bases between the two ends. Germline-derived CDR1 and CDR2 are GTSNPN and SVGIG (reference sequence). Using reference TRBV30 and TRBJ2-7 for the parts outside the CDR3, the full variable domain is SQTIHQWPATLVQPVGSPLSLECTVEGTSNPNLYWYRQAAGRGLQLLFYSVGIGQISSEVPQNLSASRPQDRQFILSSKKLLLSDSGFYLCAWSVLRESYEQYFGPGTRLTVT.

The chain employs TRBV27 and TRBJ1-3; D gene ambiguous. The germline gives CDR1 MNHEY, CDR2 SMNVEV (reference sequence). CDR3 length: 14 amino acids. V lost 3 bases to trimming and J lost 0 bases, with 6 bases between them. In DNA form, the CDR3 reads TGTGCCAGCAGTTTCGCGGGCTCTGGAAACACCATATATTTT. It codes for CASSFAGSGNTIYF.

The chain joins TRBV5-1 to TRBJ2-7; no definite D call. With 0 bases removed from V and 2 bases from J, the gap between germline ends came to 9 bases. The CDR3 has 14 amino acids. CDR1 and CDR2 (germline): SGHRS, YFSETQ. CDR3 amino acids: CASSLAVAAYEQYF. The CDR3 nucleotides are TGCGCCAGCAGCTTGGCCGTCGCCGCCTACGAGCAGTACTTC.

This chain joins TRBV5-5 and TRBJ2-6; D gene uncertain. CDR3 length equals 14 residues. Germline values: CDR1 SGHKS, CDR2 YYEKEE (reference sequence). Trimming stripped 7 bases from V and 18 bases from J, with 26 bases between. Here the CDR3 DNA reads TGTGCCAGCCCACTGTGTGTCTCGCACAAAGTCGGGACTTTC. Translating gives CASPLCVSHKVGTF.

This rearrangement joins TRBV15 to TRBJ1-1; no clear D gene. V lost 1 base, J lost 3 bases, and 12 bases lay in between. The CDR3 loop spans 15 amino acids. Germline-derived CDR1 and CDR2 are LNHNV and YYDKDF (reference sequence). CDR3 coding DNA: TGTGCCACCAGCAGAGTAGGGAGAAGGGACACTGAAGCTTTCTTT. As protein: CATSRVGRRDTEAFF.